This TCR beta chain stems from a study of T-cell memory formation after mild COVID-19. Overall study results and limits: Pre-infection memory already had some responding clones, implying cross-reactive memory joined. Second-wave clones peaking on day 37 lacked confirmed SARS-CoV-2 specificity. The main location of contracting CD4+ clones was CM and EM, and that of contracting CD8+ clones was EMRA.

Using constant-segment primers, 5'RACE produced TCR alpha and TCR beta cDNA libraries carrying sample barcodes and UMIs. TCRdb re-called the 5' RACE reads through MiXCR, storing one row per CDR3 protein. The table shows roughly 580,000 distinct CDR3 sequences, with roughly 17% occurring only once. This clonotype was picked up a small number of times. The antigen remains unidentified. With 0 bases removed from V and 9 bases from J, the gap between germline ends came to 18 bases. The V gene's germline CDR1 is ENHRY and CDR2 SYGVKD. This CDR3 has 16 residues. The V gene is TRBV10-3, the J gene TRBJ2-4, with D unclear. The source material was PBMCs or a T cell subset sorted from them (not recorded which). The receptor comes from an adult woman who had mild COVID-19 (a few samples of this study predate the infection). Cell type and time point are not known. The DNA for the CDR3 is TGTGCCATCAGTGAGTCGGGGTTGGTTGAGCGCGTCATTCAGTACTTC. Translated: CAISESGLVERVIQYF.